This TCR beta chain emerged from a study of cytotoxic CD8 clonotypes in ibrutinib-treated CLL. At the level of the study: Partial response was seen in around 25 patients and complete response in 2; after median about 70 months, about 14 stayed remitted, around twelve progressed.

The assay was immunoSEQ multiplex PCR, and TCRdb's table has in-frame clones only and misses some. Among some 200,000 clones, roughly 73% were seen once, and the ten largest hold over 10%. This clone showed up many times. CDR3 length: 14 amino acids. V was shortened by 6 bases and J by 2 bases, with 12 bases between the two germline ends. Germline loops: CDR1 ENHRY, CDR2 SYGVKD. J is TRBJ2-3 and V is TRBV10-3; D not certain. The origin of this receptor is a human donor with chronic lymphocytic leukemia. Sequences were derived from PBMCs, sampled after 12 months of ibrutinib treatment. The CDR3 DNA reads as TGTGCCATCAGCGGACGCCTGGACACAGATACGCAGTATTTT. It codes for CAISGRLDTDTQYF.